These 26 T cell receptor beta chains were sequenced from one sample in a study of OX40 agonist ivuxolimab in advanced cancers. TCRdb's table, derived via immunoSEQ multiplex PCR, lists solely in-frame clones and lacks some. This sample has some 59,000 clones; roughly 82% occur once, and the top ten carry about 3.7%. The source was CD4+ or CD8+ T cells sorted from blood, collected in a trial of the OX40 agonist ivuxolimab. The receptors originated from an adult with an advanced solid tumor such as melanoma, head and neck, liver or kidney cancer.

V gene TRBV15 combines with J gene TRBJ2-7; 7 bases are shared with TRBD1. CDR1 and CDR2 from the germline V gene are LNHNV and YYDKDF (reference sequence). This CDR3 contains 18 residues. Trimming took 0 bases from V and 0 from J; bases not matched to a gene: 11. In nucleotides, the CDR3 is TGTGCCACCAGCAGAGATTGGGGACAGCCGATGAGCTCCTACGAGCAGTACTTC. Translation gives CATSRDWGQPMSSYEQYF.

Comment on this clone: One junction end does not reproduce the germline sequence, and a read error may be involved. The chain links TRBV5-1 to TRBJ2-5, with D perhaps being TRBD1 or TRBD2 (5 bases each). Germline CDR1 and CDR2: SGHRS and YFSETQ. The CDR3 spans 13 residues. The CDR3 bases are TGTGCCAGCAACCCGGGGCCCAAAGAGACCCAGTACTTC. It codes for CASNPGPKETQYF.

V gene TRBV19 combines with J gene TRBJ2-5; a possible D gene is TRBD1 (5 bases). V dropped 3 bases and J dropped 2 bases, with 7 bases sitting between them. Germline values: CDR1 LNHDA, CDR2 SQIVND (reference sequence). The CDR3 spans 13 residues. The CDR3 DNA reads as TGTGCCAGTAGTATCAGACAGCAAGAGACCCAGTACTTC. The encoded protein is CASSIRQQETQYF.

Points on this clone: A single base separates this from a much larger clone, so it may be a read error. The chain has TRBV29-1 and TRBJ1-1; TRBD1 is a possible D gene (6 bases). The CDR3 is 11 amino acids. Germline assignment: CDR1 SQVTM and CDR2 ANQGSEA. V was trimmed by 7 bases and J by 3 bases, leaving 9 bases between them. The CDR3 spells CSDRADTEAFF. CDR3 bases: TGCAGCGACAGGGCAGACACTGAAGCTTTCTTT.

The chain carries TRBV5-4 and TRBJ1-2; a weak D match, TRBD1 (6 bases). V was trimmed by 2 bases and J by 2 bases, leaving 10 bases between them. The CDR3 sequence is 14 residues long. The germline gives CDR1 SGHNT, CDR2 YYREEE (reference sequence). The CDR3 loop is CASSFGQTNYGYTF. The CDR3 nucleotides are TGTGCCAGCAGCTTTGGACAGACCAACTATGGCTACACCTTC.

This clone was observed a few times. The chain couples TRBV30 to TRBJ1-1; unclear D gene. V was cut by 2 bases and J by 1 base, with 8 bases left in between. Germline V gene data show CDR1 as GTSNPN and CDR2 as SVGIG (reference sequence). The CDR3 runs 13 residues. The CDR3 DNA reads TGTGCCTGGAGTTTTGCAGCGAACACTGAAGCTTTCTTT. Its translation is CAWSFAANTEAFF.

The V gene is TRBV5-6, the J gene TRBJ2-2; perhaps TRBD2 as D (5 bases). Germline-derived CDR1 and CDR2 are SGHDT and YYEEEE. The CDR3 contains 16 residues. V gave up 3 bases and J gave up 0 bases, with 12 bases separating them. CDR3 loop: CASSSDGNTNTGELFF. The CDR3 region has the DNA TGTGCCAGCAGCTCTGACGGGAACACGAACACCGGGGAGCTGTTTTTT.

This clone was seen a handful of times. The V call is TRBV5-6, the J call TRBJ1-1; D might be TRBD1 (5 bases). Germline values: CDR1 SGHDT, CDR2 YYEEEE. V lost 0 bases, J lost 0 bases, and 12 bases lay in between. CDR3 length: 16 residues. For the CDR3, the DNA is TGTGCCAGCAGCTTGGCTTCCAGGGACGTGAACACTGAAGCTTTCTTT. It is translated as CASSLASRDVNTEAFF.

This chain connects TRBV6-1 to TRBJ2-1, with 9 bases lining up with TRBD2. Losses at the gene ends were 2 bases for V and 4 bases for J; bases not matched to a gene: 12. CDR3 length: 18 residues. Germline CDR1 is MNHNS and CDR2 is SASEGT. This chain's CDR3 is CASSEKSPGLASYNEQFF. In DNA form, the CDR3 reads TGTGCCAGCAGTGAAAAGAGCCCGGGACTAGCATCTTACAATGAGCAGTTCTTC.

V gene TRBV7-2 combines with J gene TRBJ2-1, with TRBD2 matching over 9 bases. The CDR3 is made up of 19 amino acids. V was pared by 0 bases and J by 9 bases, with 18 bases of the junction left unmatched. Germline V CDR1 and CDR2: SGHTA, FQGNSA. In DNA, the CDR3 is TGTGCCAGCAGCTTAGCGCGTTTGGAAATAGCGGGAGTTCGAGCTGAGCAGTTCTTC. Its protein is CASSLARLEIAGVRAEQFF.

This chain connects TRBV5-5 to TRBJ1-5, with D perhaps TRBD1 (5 bases). The CDR3 covers 16 residues. The germline V gene has CDR1 SGHKS and CDR2 YYEKEE (reference sequence). With 2 bases removed from V and 2 bases from J, the gap between germline ends came to 14 bases. In nucleotides, the CDR3 is TGTGCCAGCAGCTTCTTCGACAGCCGAGGCAATCAGCCCCAGCATTTT. It is translated as CASSFFDSRGNQPQHF.

The chain recombines TRBV28 with TRBJ1-5; 10 bases are a match to TRBD1. In germline, CDR1 is MDHEN, CDR2 SYDVKM. V shed 6 bases and J 6 bases; nucleotides not matched to a gene: 8. The CDR3 is 15 residues long. CDR3 bases: TGTGCCAGCAGCCCTGAGACAGGGGGCTTTCAGCCCCAGCATTTT. It translates to CASSPETGGFQPQHF.

The chain recombines TRBV4-2 with TRBJ1-2, with D possibly matching TRBD1 (5 bases). The CDR3 has 13 amino acids. The V gene lost 5 bases and the J gene lost 5 bases, with 12 bases spanning the gap. Germline-derived CDR1 and CDR2 are LGHNA and YNFKEQ. CDR3 in DNA: TGTGCCAGCAGCTTGGCTGGGACGTATGGCTACACCTTC. Translated: CASSLAGTYGYTF.

This chain connects TRBV19 to TRBJ1-2, with D uncertain. The CDR3 totals 13 residues. The germline CDR1 and CDR2 sequences are LNHDA and SQIVND (reference sequence). Trimming took off 8 bases at V and 0 bases at J, with 10 bases between the two ends. The CDR3 protein is CASGPLANYGYTF. CDR3 bases: TGTGCCAGTGGACCGTTAGCTAACTATGGCTACACCTTC.

This chain connects TRBV18 to TRBJ2-1; the match to TRBD1 covers 7 bases. CDR1 KGHSH and CDR2 LQKENI come from the germline V gene. Trimming took 3 bases from V and 7 from J; bases not matched to a gene: 9. CDR3 length: 15 amino acids. The CDR3 sequence: CASSPVTGAGNEQFF. CDR3 nucleotide sequence: TGTGCCAGCTCACCCGTCACAGGGGCCGGTAATGAGCAGTTCTTC.

This chain connects TRBV28 to TRBJ2-7; D is perhaps TRBD2 (6 bases). V lost 6 bases and J lost 4, with 16 bases in between. The CDR3 is 14 residues long. The germline V gene encodes CDR1 MDHEN and CDR2 SYDVKM. The CDR3 is CASSGPAGGYEQYF. The CDR3 nucleotides are TGTGCCAGCAGCGGGCCCGCCGGGGGATACGAGCAGTACTTC.

The chain carries TRBV5-1 and TRBJ2-2, with D unresolved. The CDR3 covers 11 residues. V lost 1 base and J lost 13, with 8 bases in between. Germline V lookup: CDR1 SGHRS, CDR2 YFSETQ. The CDR3 DNA reads as TGCGCCAGCAGCTTGAATCATGGGCTGTTTTTT. It translates to CASSLNHGLFF.

By share, this clone counts as medium-sized. CDR3 sequence reads: CASGTAYQPQHF. In nucleotides, the CDR3 is TGTGCCAGCGGGACAGCCTATCAGCCCCAGCATTTT. The chain combines TRBV19 with TRBJ1-5; 7 bases are shared with TRBD1. The germline gives CDR1 LNHDA, CDR2 SQIVND (reference sequence). Trimming at V came to 9 bases and at J to 5 bases, leaving 4 bases not matched to a gene. The CDR3 covers 12 residues.

The chain couples TRBV7-8 to TRBJ2-7; D is uncertain. Trimming left V 1 base short and J 2 bases short, with 12 bases between. The CDR3 length is 15 residues. Germline CDR1 reads SGHVS; CDR2 reads FQNEAQ. CDR3 protein: CASSLGRPPAYEQYF. Here the CDR3 DNA reads TGTGCCAGCAGCTTAGGTCGGCCACCCGCCTACGAGCAGTACTTC.

The chain employs TRBV28 and TRBJ2-1; TRBD2 agrees at 8 bases. The CDR3 runs 19 residues. The ends lost 5 bases at V and 5 bases at J; junction bases unmatched: 20. CDR1 MDHEN and CDR2 SYDVKM come from the germline V gene. The CDR3 DNA reads as TGTGCCAGCAGTCCCGGGGGGATAGCGGGATTTGCCAGGGACAATGAGCAGTTCTTC. The encoded protein is CASSPGGIAGFARDNEQFF.

The V call is TRBV19, the J call TRBJ2-2, with 8 bases aligning to TRBD1. Trimming at V came to 7 bases and at J to 5 bases, leaving 9 bases not matched to a gene. This CDR3 comprises 15 residues. Looked up from germline, CDR1 is LNHDA and CDR2 is SQIVND (reference sequence). The CDR3 loop reads CASTKQGVRTGELFF. Here the CDR3 DNA reads TGTGCCAGTACGAAACAGGGGGTGAGGACCGGGGAGCTGTTTTTT.

The J gene is TRBJ2-1, the V gene TRBV27, with D perhaps assigned TRBD1 or TRBD2 (5 bases each). Germline CDR1 reads MNHEY; CDR2 reads SMNVEV (reference sequence). V lost 2 bases, J lost 0 bases, and 8 bases lay in between. The CDR3 runs 15 residues. The CDR3 DNA sequence: TGTGCCAGCAGTTTACGGGACGGCTCCTACAATGAGCAGTTCTTC. Its protein is CASSLRDGSYNEQFF.

This clone was seen a single time. This chain uses TRBV18 with TRBJ2-3; D gene ambiguous. Germline assignment: CDR1 KGHSH and CDR2 LQKENI. V dropped 1 base and J dropped 5 bases, with 4 bases sitting between them. The CDR3 is 12 amino acids. CDR3 loop: CASSPQGDTQYF. The CDR3 nucleotides read TGTGCCAGCTCACCACAAGGAGATACGCAGTATTTT.

The V and J genes are TRBV6-5 and TRBJ2-3; TRBD2 agrees at 8 bases. The length of the CDR3 is 15 residues. Germline V gives CDR1 MNHEY, CDR2 SVGAGI. With 7 bases clipped from V and 1 base from J, the junction kept 7 bases outside the gene matches. CDR3 bases: TGTGCCAGCACCTCAACGGGGGGGGGCACAGATACGCAGTATTTT. It translates to CASTSTGGGTDTQYF.

The chain links TRBV19 to TRBJ1-1; 8 nucleotides align to TRBD1. Germline lookup yields CDR1 LNHDA and CDR2 SQIVND (reference sequence). CDR3 length equals 15 residues. With 0 bases clipped from V and 2 bases from J, the junction kept 2 bases outside the gene matches. The CDR3 reads CASSIDRGLNTEAFF. Written as DNA, the CDR3 is TGTGCCAGTAGTATAGACAGGGGGCTTAACACTGAAGCTTTCTTT.

The chain links TRBV4-1 to TRBJ1-1; 7 nucleotides agree with TRBD1. Losses at the gene ends were 7 bases for V and 0 bases for J; bases not matched to a gene: 2. The CDR3 is 13 amino acids. The germline gives CDR1 MGHRA, CDR2 YSYEKL. CDR3 sequence: CASNRGMNTEAFF. The CDR3 nucleotides are TGCGCCAGCAACAGGGGCATGAACACTGAAGCTTTCTTT.